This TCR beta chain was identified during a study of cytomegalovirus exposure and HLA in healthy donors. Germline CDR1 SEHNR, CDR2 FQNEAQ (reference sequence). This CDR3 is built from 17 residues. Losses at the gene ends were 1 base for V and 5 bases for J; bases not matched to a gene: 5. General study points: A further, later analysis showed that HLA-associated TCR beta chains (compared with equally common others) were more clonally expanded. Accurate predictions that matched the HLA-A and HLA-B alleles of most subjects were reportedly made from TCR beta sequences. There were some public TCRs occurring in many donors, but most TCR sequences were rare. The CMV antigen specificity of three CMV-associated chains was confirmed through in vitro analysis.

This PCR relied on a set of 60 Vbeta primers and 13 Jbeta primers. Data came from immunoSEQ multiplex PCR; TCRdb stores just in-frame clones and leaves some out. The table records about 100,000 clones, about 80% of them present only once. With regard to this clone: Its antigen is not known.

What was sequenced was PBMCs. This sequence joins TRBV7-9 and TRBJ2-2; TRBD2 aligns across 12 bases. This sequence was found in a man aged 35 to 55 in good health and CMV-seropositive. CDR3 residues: CASSLVLTSGGTGELFF. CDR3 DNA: TGTGCCAGCAGCTTAGTGTTGACTAGCGGGGGAACCGGGGAGCTGTTTTTT.